This T cell receptor (beta chain) was retrieved from a study of shared clonotypes between healthy human individuals. This CDR3 contains 14 residues. Germline CDR1 is SGHRS and CDR2 is YFSETQ. Trimming removed 3 bases from V and 9 bases from J; junction bases left unmatched: 4. This table comes from immunoSEQ multiplex PCR, and its TCRdb copy is limited to in-frame clones, with some not included. Of some 680,000 clones detected, approximately 73% appear once; the ten largest clones hold more than 1.5%. The sequencing sample was made of memory CD4+ T cells sorted from blood. The subset is: CD45RA-negative fraction. The chain is built from TRBV5-1 and TRBJ2-1, with 12 bases matching TRBD1. This TCR came from a woman younger than 45 in good health. CDR3 region: CASSYGTGGVEQFF. CDR3 coding DNA: TGCGCCAGCAGCTACGGGACAGGGGGCGTTGAGCAGTTCTTC. The entire variable domain, with the rest obtained from reference TRBV5-1 and TRBJ2-1, is as follows: KAGVTQTPRYLIKTRGQQVTLSCSPISGHRSVSWYQQTPGQGLQFLFEYFSETQRNKGNFPGRFSGRQFSNSRSEMNVSTLELGDSALYLCASSYGTGGVEQFFGPGTRLTVL.